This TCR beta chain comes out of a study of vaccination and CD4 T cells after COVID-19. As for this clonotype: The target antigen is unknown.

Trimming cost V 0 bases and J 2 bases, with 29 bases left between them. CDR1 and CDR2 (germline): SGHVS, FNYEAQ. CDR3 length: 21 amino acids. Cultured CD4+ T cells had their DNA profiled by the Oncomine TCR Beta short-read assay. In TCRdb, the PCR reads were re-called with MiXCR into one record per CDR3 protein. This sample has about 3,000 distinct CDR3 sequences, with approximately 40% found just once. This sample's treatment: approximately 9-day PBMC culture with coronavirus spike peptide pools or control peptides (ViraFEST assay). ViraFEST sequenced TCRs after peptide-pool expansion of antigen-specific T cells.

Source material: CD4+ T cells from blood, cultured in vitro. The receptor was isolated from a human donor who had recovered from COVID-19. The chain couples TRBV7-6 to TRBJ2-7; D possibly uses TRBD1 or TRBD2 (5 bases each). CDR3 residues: CASSLAGFVVEGPGSTYEQYF. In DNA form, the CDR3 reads TGTGCCAGCAGCTTAGCGGGCTTCGTGGTAGAGGGGCCAGGTTCGACCTACGAGCAGTACTTC.